This record concerns one T cell receptor (beta chain) sequence. Its antigen is currently unknown. The data stem from a study of post-analysis software for immune sequencing data. Background on the study: Multiple sclerosis in the patients followed relapsing-remitting, secondary progressive and progressive-relapsing courses. The study, taken as a whole, reports: Normalized Chao1 diversity in multiple sclerosis patients fell significantly below that of controls. Strong co-clustering by F measure was evident for samples that had been prepared in the same batch. About 5 TRBV segments occurring more often in patients than controls included TRBV5-6, TRBV5-1 and TRBV20-1.

The library was made from cDNA and included unique molecular identifiers. The authors obtained 500,000 to 600,000 cDNA molecules from about 0.94 to 9.7 million T cells. Each CDR3 protein gets one entry after TCRdb re-called the PCR reads with MiXCR. The table shows fewer than 600,000 distinct CDR3 sequences, with around 40% occurring only once. The CDR3 extends over 15 amino acids. V trimming: 2 bases; J trimming: 11 bases; junction bases outside the gene matches: 14. The source is a girl between 5 and 17 years old with multiple sclerosis. Source material: blood. The chain is built from TRBV12-3 or TRBV12-4 and TRBJ2-5; 7 bases align to TRBD1. The CDR3 spells CASSLLTGRLDEQYF. CDR3 nucleotide sequence: TGTGCCAGCAGTTTATTGACAGGGCGCCTGGATGAGCAGTACTTC.